One sample yielded the 16 T cell receptor beta chains listed below, sequenced in a study of OX40 agonist ivuxolimab in advanced cancers. Only in-frame clones appear in the TCRdb table, and some are missing; sequencing was by immunoSEQ multiplex PCR. The data contain 40,000 to 45,000 clones, under 95% of them seen just once; the ten biggest clones take up around 15%. The material sequenced was CD4+ or CD8+ T cells sorted from blood, taken in a trial of the OX40 agonist ivuxolimab. The receptor set was obtained from an adult with an advanced solid tumor such as melanoma, head and neck, liver or kidney cancer.

The V call is TRBV5-1, the J call TRBJ2-7; 10 nucleotides agree with TRBD1. This CDR3 contains 14 residues. V lost 5 bases to trimming and J lost 5 bases; unmatched junction nucleotides: 7. Germline V CDR1 and CDR2: SGHRS, YFSETQ. The CDR3 reads CASRLTGGFDEQYF. The CDR3 DNA sequence: TGCGCCAGCAGGCTGACAGGGGGCTTCGACGAGCAGTACTTC. The full variable domain, its missing parts supplied by reference TRBV5-1 and TRBJ2-7, is KAGVTQTPRYLIKTRGQQVTLSCSPISGHRSVSWYQQTPGQGLQFLFEYFSETQRNKGNFPGRFSGRQFSNSRSEMNVSTLELGDSALYLCASRLTGGFDEQYFGPGTRLTVT.

This clone was seen only once. The rearrangement links TRBV6-5 to TRBJ1-4, with D unclear. V lost 2 bases to trimming and J lost 7 bases, with 5 bases between them. Germline V gene sequence: CDR1 MNHEY, CDR2 SVGAGI. CDR3 length: 12 residues. In DNA, the CDR3 is TGTGCCAGCAGTTACGCCGGTGAAAAACTGTTTTTT. Amino acid sequence: CASSYAGEKLFF.

This chain uses TRBV7-8 with TRBJ2-7; possible D gene TRBD1, 6 bases. Deletions cut 4 bases from V and 2 bases from J, with 15 bases between. This CDR3 contains 15 residues. The germline CDR1 and CDR2 sequences are SGHVS and FQNEAQ. CDR3 amino acids: CASSSATHRAYEQYF. DNA of the CDR3: TGTGCCAGCAGCTCCGCCACCCACAGGGCCTACGAGCAGTACTTC.

V gene TRBV7-9 combines with J gene TRBJ2-1; no clear D gene. V was shortened by 4 bases and J by 0 bases, with 13 bases between the two germline ends. The length of the CDR3 is 16 residues. Per germline, CDR1 SEHNR and CDR2 FQNEAQ (reference sequence). CDR3 amino acids: CASSSEQDISYNEQFF. In nucleotides, the CDR3 is TGTGCCAGCAGCTCCGAGCAGGATATCTCCTACAATGAGCAGTTCTTC.

The chain joins TRBV9 to TRBJ2-5; 15 bases align to TRBD2. The V and J ends lost 0 bases and 7 bases, in that order; junction bases with no gene match: 10. The CDR3 is 18 residues long. Per germline, CDR1 SGDLS and CDR2 YYNGEE. This CDR3 is CASSVEGLAGGQGGTQYF. The DNA of the CDR3 is TGTGCCAGCAGCGTAGAGGGACTAGCGGGAGGCCAAGGAGGGACCCAGTACTTC. Together with reference TRBV9 and TRBJ2-5, the CDR3 gives the full variable domain: DSGVTQTPKHLITATGQRVTLRCSPRSGDLSVYWYQQSLDQGLQFLIQYYNGEERAKGNILERFSAQQFPDLHSELNLSSLELGDSALYFCASSVEGLAGGQGGTQYFGPGTRLLVL.

This clone has just one count. The chain carries TRBV6-6 and TRBJ1-1, with D unclear. Per germline, CDR1 MNHNY and CDR2 SVGAGI (reference sequence). This CDR3 contains 14 residues. The V end was cut by 4 bases, the J end by 3 bases, with 12 bases between. CDR3 sequence (DNA): TGTGCCAGCAGTTTGGAGGGCTCGTACACTGAAGCTTTCTTT. Translating gives CASSLEGSYTEAFF.

This clone is a singleton in its sample. This chain joins TRBV2 and TRBJ2-3, with D uncertain. V gave up 5 bases and J gave up 0 bases, with 9 bases separating them. The CDR3 has 14 residues. Looked up from germline, CDR1 is SNHLY and CDR2 is FYNNEI. CDR3 bases: TGTGCCAGCAGTCGCGGTGGGAGCACAGATACGCAGTATTTT. The encoded protein is CASSRGGSTDTQYF.

The V call is TRBV6-5, the J call TRBJ2-5; 7 positions match TRBD2. The J call may be mistaken, given a closer DNA end match to TRBJ2-7. Per germline, CDR1 MNHEY and CDR2 SVGAGI. This CDR3 comprises 16 residues. Written as DNA, the CDR3 is TGTGCCAGCAGTTACTCGGGCGCGGGAGAAATTTACGAGCAGTACTTC. Translation gives CASSYSGAGEIYEQYF.

This rearrangement joins TRBV7-6 to TRBJ2-3; no definite D call. V was clipped by 2 bases and J by 6 bases, with 18 bases between them. This CDR3 is 16 amino acids long. The V gene's germline CDR1 is SGHVS and CDR2 FNYEAQ. As DNA, the CDR3 is TGTGCCAGCAGCTTAAAACCCGCCGGAGTAGTGGATACGCAGTATTTT. It specifies CASSLKPAGVVDTQYF.

This clone was found once. The chain joins TRBV7-9 to TRBJ2-7; TRBD1 aligns across 8 bases. CDR1 is SEHNR, CDR2 FQNEAQ, per germline (reference sequence). The J segment lost 6 bases and the V segment lost 4 bases, leaving 23 bases of the junction unmatched. This CDR3 spans 19 amino acids. The CDR3 DNA follows: TGTGCCAGCAGCTCAATGGAGCCCGGGACAGGAACTTCTACGTCCGAGCAGTACTTC. Protein sequence: CASSSMEPGTGTSTSEQYF. Combining the CDR3 with reference TRBV7-9 and TRBJ2-7 gives the whole variable domain DTGVSQNPRHKITKRGQNVTFRCDPISEHNRLYWYRQTLGQGPEFLTYFQNEAQLEKSRLLSDRFSAERPKGSFSTLEIQRTEQGDSAMYLCASSSMEPGTGTSTSEQYFGPGTRLTVT.

The rearrangement uses TRBV27 and TRBJ2-1, with 8 bases aligning to TRBD2. Trimming removed 2 bases from V and 3 bases from J; junction bases left unmatched: 6. In germline, CDR1 is MNHEY, CDR2 SMNVEV (reference sequence). The CDR3 has 16 residues. This CDR3 reads CASSLKLAGIYNEQFF. DNA of the CDR3: TGTGCCAGCAGTTTAAAGTTAGCGGGAATCTACAATGAGCAGTTCTTC.

This chain joins TRBV5-4 and TRBJ1-6; D is uncertain. Germline V gives CDR1 SGHNT, CDR2 YYREEE (reference sequence). V gave up 2 bases and J gave up 10 bases, with 16 bases separating them. The length of the CDR3 is 15 residues. In DNA form, the CDR3 reads TGTGCCAGCAGCTTTAAGGGATCGATCAACTCACCCCTCCACTTT. Translating gives CASSFKGSINSPLHF.

The V gene is TRBV11-2, the J gene TRBJ2-7; 10 nucleotides match TRBD2. Germline V gene data show CDR1 as SGHAT and CDR2 as FQNNGV. The V segment lost 2 bases and the J segment 3 bases; nucleotides outside the gene matches: 4. The CDR3 has 15 residues. The CDR3 sequence: CASSLSLAGFYEQYF. CDR3 coding DNA: TGTGCCAGCAGCTTATCACTAGCGGGATTCTACGAGCAGTACTTC.

The rearrangement links TRBV6-4 to TRBJ2-2, with TRBD1 matching 11 bases. V dropped 2 bases and J dropped 6; count of bases not matched to a gene: 2. CDR3 length equals 15 residues. CDR1 and CDR2 from the germline V gene are MRHNA and SNTAGT. As DNA, the CDR3 is TGTGCCAGCAGTGACGGACAGGGGGCCTCCGGGGAGCTGTTTTTT. Its translation: CASSDGQGASGELFF.

The chain joins TRBV30 to TRBJ1-1, with TRBD1 matching 7 bases. The CDR3 totals 19 residues. J was trimmed by 0 bases and V by 4 bases; bases with no gene match: 20. In germline, CDR1 is GTSNPN, CDR2 SVGIG (reference sequence). In nucleotides, the CDR3 is TGTGCCTGGATGTATTCGGGTACAGGGGTGAATGCAATGAACACTGAAGCTTTCTTT. Translation gives CAWMYSGTGVNAMNTEAFF.

The rearrangement uses TRBV5-6 and TRBJ2-7; perhaps D is TRBD1 or TRBD2 (5 bases each). Looked up from germline, CDR1 is SGHDT and CDR2 is YYEEEE. The CDR3 is 15 residues long. V was cut by 0 bases and J by 5 bases, with 15 bases left in between. This CDR3 is CASSLVRARGDEQYF. Here the CDR3 DNA reads TGTGCCAGCAGCTTGGTCAGGGCCCGAGGGGACGAGCAGTACTTC.